The 29 T cell receptor beta chains listed next were all sequenced from one sample in a study of CD8 T cells in Susac syndrome. Random hexamers were used to reverse transcribe 0.5 to 1 ug of RNA. TCRdb reanalysed the immunoSEQ multiplex PCR reads using MiXCR and keeps one entry per CDR3 protein. This sample carries roughly 200,000 distinct CDR3 sequences, over 90% of them seen once, and the ten largest clones take around 0.08%. Sequenced material: CD4+ T cells from PBMCs. Receptors originate from a human donor with multiple sclerosis.

V usage is TRBV20-1 and J usage is TRBJ2-3; TRBD2 matches 8 bases. V shed 6 bases and J 11 bases; nucleotides not matched to a gene: 13. Germline-derived CDR1 and CDR2 are DFQATT and SNEGSKA (reference sequence). The CDR3 loop spans 13 amino acids. CDR3 residues: CSAQVNGGTRQYF. In DNA form, the CDR3 reads TGCAGTGCCCAAGTTAATGGGGGGACTAGGCAGTATTTT.

The rearrangement links TRBV9 to TRBJ1-1; TRBD1 agrees at 8 bases. V was clipped by 3 bases and J by 5 bases; unmatched bases: 15. The V gene's germline CDR1 is SGDLS and CDR2 YYNGEE. The CDR3 extends over 17 amino acids. CDR3 protein: CASSGGPPDREGTEAFF. The CDR3 DNA is TGTGCCAGCAGCGGAGGGCCCCCGGACAGGGAAGGGACTGAAGCTTTCTTT. Filled out from reference TRBV9 and TRBJ1-1, the complete variable domain reads DSGVTQTPKHLITATGQRVTLRCSPRSGDLSVYWYQQSLDQGLQFLIQYYNGEERAKGNILERFSAQQFPDLHSELNLSSLELGDSALYFCASSGGPPDREGTEAFFGQGTRLTVV.

The CDR3 is CASSKVREQYV. Here the CDR3 DNA reads TGTGCCAGCAGCAAAGTTCGCGAGCAGTACGTC. V usage is TRBV21-1 and J usage is TRBJ2-7. TRBV21-1 is labeled a pseudogene. This CDR3 has 11 amino acids.

The chain recombines TRBV20-1 with TRBJ2-3, with D possibly being TRBD1 (5 bases). Trimming took off 5 bases at V and 5 bases at J, with 17 bases between the two ends. CDR3 length: 14 residues. CDR1 is DFQATT, CDR2 SNEGSKA, per germline (reference sequence). CDR3 nucleotide sequence: TGCAGTGCTGATGACAATAGGGGTGAAGATACGCAGTATTTT. It translates to CSADDNRGEDTQYF.

CDR3 sequence (DNA): TGCAGTGCTAGTTCTCCCTACGAGCAGTACGTC. This translates into CSASSPYEQYV. This rearrangement joins TRBV20-1 to TRBJ2-7; D is uncertain. There are 11 residues in the CDR3. Germline CDR1 is DFQATT and CDR2 is SNEGSKA (reference sequence). The V end was cut by 3 bases, the J end by 2 bases, with 5 bases between.

The chain recombines TRBV27 with TRBJ2-7; 15 bases fit TRBD2. Germline assignment: CDR1 MNHEY and CDR2 SMNVEV (reference sequence). The CDR3 has 18 residues. After removal of 4 bases from V and 2 bases from J, the junction contained 9 bases not matched to a gene. For the CDR3, the DNA is TGTGCCAGCAGTTCCACGGGACTAGCGGGGGGAGACCCCTACGAGCAGTACGTC. Translation gives CASSSTGLAGGDPYEQYV.

The rearrangement uses TRBV3-1 and TRBJ1-6, with D maybe TRBD1 (5 bases). The CDR3 totals 17 residues. Germline V gene data show CDR1 as LGHDT and CDR2 as YNNKEL (reference sequence). V lost 0 bases and J 8 bases, leaving 17 bases between the germline ends. The CDR3, as DNA: TGTGCCAGCAGCCAAGATCATATCCGTACGGGGGATTCACCCCTCCACTTT. Translated, it gives CASSQDHIRTGDSPLHF.

V usage is TRBV20-1 and J usage is TRBJ2-7; tentative D call: TRBD2 (5 bases). The V gene lost 5 bases and the J gene lost 2 bases, with 16 bases spanning the gap. There are 14 residues in the CDR3. CDR1 and CDR2 from the germline V gene are DFQATT and SNEGSKA (reference sequence). CDR3 sequence (DNA): TGCAGTGCTGCGGGCCTCCAAAGGACCTACGAGCAGTACGTC. Its protein product is CSAAGLQRTYEQYV.

The chain links TRBV20-1 to TRBJ1-2; 7 nucleotides line up with TRBD1. With V trimmed by 1 base and J by 0 bases, 5 bases remained unmatched. Germline CDR1 DFQATT, CDR2 SNEGSKA (reference sequence). This CDR3 spans 15 amino acids. In DNA form, the CDR3 reads TGCAGTGCTAGAGGCGGGACAGTAACTAACTATGGCTACACCTTC. Translation gives CSARGGTVTNYGYTF.

This clonotype appeared once. The chain is built from TRBV30 and TRBJ2-3; no firm D call. Germline V lookup: CDR1 GTSNPN, CDR2 SVGIG (reference sequence). The V end was cut by 3 bases, the J end by 1 base, with 11 bases between. This CDR3 is built from 14 residues. The CDR3 here is CAWSGAGRTDTQYF. Written as DNA, the CDR3 is TGTGCCTGGAGCGGAGCAGGTCGCACAGATACGCAGTATTTT.

The chain employs TRBV2 and TRBJ2-5; D is perhaps TRBD1 (5 bases). CDR3 size: 12 residues. V was pared by 10 bases and J by 5 bases, with 14 bases between. Germline CDR1 and CDR2: SNHLY and FYNNEI. As DNA, the CDR3 is TGTGCCACCCCGGGCCCAGGGGAGACCCAGTACTTC. Translating it yields CATPGPGETQYF.

The V gene is TRBV20-1, the J gene TRBJ2-3, with D tentatively TRBD2 (5 bases). V lost 4 bases, J lost 2 bases, and 19 bases lay in between. There are 16 residues in the CDR3. CDR1 DFQATT and CDR2 SNEGSKA come from the germline V gene (reference sequence). Here the CDR3 DNA reads TGCAGTGCTAACTCTGGTCGGGGAGAATCCACAGATACGCAGTATTTT. Encoded protein: CSANSGRGESTDTQYF.

The chain combines TRBV20-1 with TRBJ1-6; D unclear. Germline lookup yields CDR1 DFQATT and CDR2 SNEGSKA (reference sequence). CDR3 length: 14 residues. Trimming removed 1 base from V and 4 bases from J, with 8 bases in between. The CDR3 spells CSARAQGYNSPLHF. Written as DNA, the CDR3 is TGCAGTGCTAGAGCTCAAGGATATAATTCACCCCTCCACTTT.

The chain combines TRBV9 with TRBJ1-6, with 7 bases matching TRBD1. With 3 bases clipped from V and 3 bases from J, the junction kept 6 bases outside the gene matches. CDR3 length: 16 amino acids. CDR1 is SGDLS and CDR2 is YYNGEE in the germline V gene. CDR3 DNA sequence: TGTGCCAGCAGCGAGACAGGGAGGGGCTATAATTCACCCCTCCACTTT. Its translation is CASSETGRGYNSPLHF.

V and J are TRBV20-1 and TRBJ2-1, with 11 bases matching TRBD2. In germline, CDR1 is DFQATT, CDR2 SNEGSKA (reference sequence). The length of the CDR3 is 15 residues. V lost 6 bases and J lost 5; bases outside the gene matches: 9. The CDR3 sequence: CSAPTSGGTDNEQFF. CDR3 nucleotides: TGCAGTGCCCCCACTAGCGGGGGTACGGACAATGAGCAGTTCTTC.

The DNA for the CDR3 is TGTGCCGGCCGGGACCCGGGTGTTTTCGAGCAGTACGTC. Translating it yields CAGRDPGVFEQYV. The rearrangement links TRBV30 to TRBJ2-7; D is tentatively TRBD1 or TRBD2 (5 bases each). CDR1 and CDR2 (germline): GTSNPN, SVGIG (reference sequence). This CDR3 region has 13 residues. With 8 bases removed from V and 6 bases from J, the gap between germline ends came to 20 bases.

This chain joins TRBV30 and TRBJ1-1; D call uncertain. The CDR3 is 13 residues long. Between the trimmed V and J ends, which lost 0 bases and 0 bases, there was a span of 5 bases. The germline gives CDR1 GTSNPN, CDR2 SVGIG (reference sequence). CDR3 protein: CAWSVGLNTEAFF. In nucleotides, the CDR3 is TGTGCCTGGAGTGTAGGCCTGAACACTGAAGCTTTCTTT.

The J gene is TRBJ2-7, the V gene TRBV5-1, with 9 nucleotides matching TRBD1. In germline, CDR1 is SGHRS, CDR2 YFSETQ. This CDR3 spans 16 amino acids. Trimming took 0 bases from V and 2 from J; bases not matched to a gene: 6. The DNA for the CDR3 is TGCGCCAGCAGCTTGGATGGGACAGGGTCTACCTACGAGCAGTACTTC. This gives the protein CASSLDGTGSTYEQYF.

In its sample, this clonotype was seen a few times. The CDR3 reads CASSAGNYGYTF. The CDR3 DNA is TGTGCCAGCAGCGCCGGAAATTATGGCTACACCTTC. The V gene is TRBV27, the J gene TRBJ1-2; D is uncertain. CDR3 length: 12 amino acids. The V gene lost 6 bases and the J gene lost 5 bases, with 10 bases spanning the gap. Per the germline V gene, CDR1 is MNHEY and CDR2 is SMNVEV (reference sequence).

The genes are TRBV29-1 and TRBJ1-1; 7 bases are a match to TRBD1. V lost 8 bases, J lost 2 bases, and 8 bases stayed unmatched. Germline CDR1 is SQVTM and CDR2 is ANQGSEA. This CDR3 has 13 amino acids. This CDR3 reads CSFYRGLNTEAFF. CDR3 coding DNA: TGCAGCTTTTACAGGGGACTAAACACTGAAGCTTTCTTT. Using reference TRBV29-1 and TRBJ1-1 for the parts outside the CDR3, the full variable domain is SAVISQKPSRDICQRGTSLTIQCQVDSQVTMMFWYRQQPGQSLTLIATANQGSEATYESGFVIDKFPISRPNLTFSTLTVSNMSPEDSSIYLCSFYRGLNTEAFFGQGTRLTVV.

The CDR3 protein is CASSRNEKLFF. The CDR3 DNA reads TGTGCCAGCAGCCGCAATGAAAAACTGTTTTTT. The chain is built from TRBV9 and TRBJ1-4; D uncertain. CDR1 and CDR2 from the germline V gene are SGDLS and YYNGEE. Trimming shortened V by 4 bases and J by 5 bases, and 3 bases separated the two germline ends. The CDR3 contains 11 residues.

Remarks on this clonotype: Its ends do not fully match the called genes, so a read error is possible. The chain links TRBV7-7 to TRBJ2-5; 13 nucleotides match TRBD2. The CDR3 runs to 15 residues. Germline V lookup: CDR1 SSHAT, CDR2 FNYEAQ (reference sequence). For the CDR3, the DNA is TGTGCTAGCAGCGATAGACTAGCGGGGGGCGAGACCCAGTACTTC. It is translated as CASSDRLAGGETQYF.

The genes are TRBV30 and TRBJ2-7, with a tentative D call TRBD1 (6 bases). This CDR3 spans 13 amino acids. V lost 5 bases and J 2 bases, leaving 13 bases between the germline ends. Germline assignment: CDR1 GTSNPN and CDR2 SVGIG (reference sequence). CDR3: CAWERRGTYEQYF. The CDR3 DNA reads as TGTGCCTGGGAGCGCAGGGGAACCTACGAGCAGTACTTC.

CDR3 bases: TGTGCCAGCAGTTACACGGCGGGGGGGTTTTATACGCAGTATTTT. Its protein product is CASSYTAGGFYTQYF. The chain links TRBV6-5 to TRBJ2-3; 9 nucleotides match TRBD2. V lost 2 bases, J lost 7 bases, and 7 bases stayed unmatched. The germline CDR1 and CDR2 sequences are MNHEY and SVGAGI. The length of the CDR3 is 15 residues.

V gene TRBV7-2 combines with J gene TRBJ1-2; D is unclear. This CDR3 region has 14 residues. Germline V gene sequence: CDR1 SGHTA, CDR2 FQGNSA. Trimming stripped 1 base from V and 3 bases from J, with 9 bases between. The CDR3 DNA is TGTGCCAGCAGCTTAGTCCCGTTGGACTATGGCTACACCTTC. This translates into CASSLVPLDYGYTF. Complete variable domain (other parts from reference TRBV7-2 and TRBJ1-2): GAGVSQSPSNKVTEKGKDVELRCDPISGHTALYWYRQSLGQGLEFLIYFQGNSAPDKSGLPSDRFSAERTGGSVSTLTIQRTQQEDSAVYLCASSLVPLDYGYTFGSGTRLTVV.

This chain connects TRBV20-1 to TRBJ2-3; D uncertain. V dropped 7 bases and J dropped 5 bases, with 10 bases sitting between them. The germline CDR1 and CDR2 sequences are DFQATT and SNEGSKA (reference sequence). CDR3 length: 11 residues. The CDR3 nucleotides are TGCAGTGTAGTGCCCGGAGATACGCAGTATTTT. It specifies CSVVPGDTQYF.

The chain couples TRBV30 to TRBJ1-2; D is unclear. This CDR3 has 14 amino acids. With 3 bases removed from V and 5 bases from J, the gap between germline ends came to 16 bases. CDR1 and CDR2 (germline): GTSNPN, SVGIG (reference sequence). The CDR3 sequence: CAWSRSRERYGYTF. As DNA, the CDR3 is TGTGCCTGGAGCAGAAGTAGGGAGAGGTATGGCTACACCTTC.

The V and J genes are TRBV14 and TRBJ2-1, with 7 positions matching TRBD2. Germline V gives CDR1 SGHDN, CDR2 FVKESK. Trimming took 0 bases from V and 1 from J; bases not matched to a gene: 3. The CDR3 covers 16 residues. The CDR3: CASSQELGGSYNEQFF. CDR3 sequence (DNA): TGTGCCAGCAGCCAAGAGCTCGGGGGGTCCTACAATGAGCAGTTCTTC. The variable domain in full, completed from reference TRBV14 and TRBJ2-1, reads EAGVTQFPSHSVIEKGQTVTLRCDPISGHDNLYWYRRVMGKEIKFLLHFVKESKQDESGMPNNRFLAERTGGTYSTLKVQPAELEDSGVYFCASSQELGGSYNEQFFGPGTRLTVL.

V and J are TRBV9 and TRBJ1-6, with D unclear. The V gene's germline CDR1 is SGDLS and CDR2 YYNGEE. The CDR3 consists of 12 residues. Trimming pared 3 bases from V and 8 bases from J, leaving 6 bases between. The CDR3 loop reads CASSGLYSPLHF. The CDR3 DNA follows: TGTGCCAGCAGCGGCCTCTATTCACCCCTCCACTTT.